Below, 28 T cell receptor beta chains from the same sample are listed, as sequenced in a study of shared clonotypes between healthy human individuals. Using immunoSEQ multiplex PCR, the repertoire was profiled, and TCRdb retains in-frame clones only, with some absent. Counted here are about 2 million clones, about 95% occurring once; the ten biggest clones make up less than 1.5%. Terminally differentiated effector memory CD45RA+ cells were excluded by CCR7 positive selection of CD45RO-negative cells. Sequenced sample: naive CD8+ T cells sorted from blood. These TCRs come from a man between 18 and 35 years old in good health.

The rearrangement uses TRBV10-3 and TRBJ2-1, with no clear D. CDR3 length equals 13 residues. Germline CDR1 ENHRY, CDR2 SYGVKD. The V end lost 1 base, the J end lost 5 bases, and 6 bases lay between the germline ends. CDR3 amino acids: CAISEYGNNEQFF. CDR3 DNA: TGTGCCATCAGTGAGTATGGGAACAATGAGCAGTTCTTC.

The chain is built from TRBV16 and TRBJ1-5; D is possibly TRBD1 (5 bases). The CDR3 has 15 amino acids. The germline CDR1 and CDR2 sequences are KGHSY and FQNENV. Trimming shortened V by 4 bases and J by 0 bases, and 10 bases separated the two germline ends. The CDR3 region is CASSRTRDSNQPQHF. The CDR3 DNA reads TGTGCCAGCAGCCGGACCAGGGATAGCAATCAGCCCCAGCATTTT.

This clone was seen a few times. This sequence joins TRBV23-1 and TRBJ1-6, with D hard to call. TRBV23-1 is placed among ORFs of uncertain function. The CDR3 consists of 21 residues. V was clipped by 4 bases and J by 4 bases, with 29 bases between them. The CDR3 spells CASSPTLKGAHLKRYNSPLHF. The CDR3 nucleotides are TGCGCCAGCAGTCCAACCCTGAAGGGAGCCCACCTCAAGAGGTATAATTCACCCCTCCACTTT.

The chain uses TRBV30 and TRBJ2-1, with 11 bases that match TRBD2. The CDR3 spans 12 residues. Germline loops: CDR1 GTSNPN, CDR2 SVGIG (reference sequence). With V trimmed by 2 bases and J by 14 bases, 5 bases remained unmatched. The CDR3 sequence is CAWSFIAGGEFF. CDR3 nucleotides: TGTGCCTGGAGTTTCATAGCGGGAGGGGAGTTCTTC.

For this clone: This sample includes further DNA sequences coding for the same CDR3. This rearrangement joins TRBV27 to TRBJ2-1; no reliable D call. V was pared by 6 bases and J by 0 bases, with 6 bases between. The germline CDR1 and CDR2 sequences are MNHEY and SMNVEV (reference sequence). The CDR3 loop spans 13 amino acids. The CDR3 here is CASSHSSYNEQFF. The DNA of the CDR3 is TGTGCCAGCAGCCACTCCTCCTACAATGAGCAGTTCTTC.

This clone appeared a single time. The gene calls are TRBV27 and TRBJ1-1; D might be TRBD1 (5 bases). V was pared by 3 bases and J by 4 bases, with 18 bases between. The CDR3 contains 16 residues. Per germline, CDR1 MNHEY and CDR2 SMNVEV (reference sequence). The CDR3 protein is CASSFSQGDRATEAFF. CDR3 sequence (DNA): TGTGCCAGCAGTTTCAGCCAGGGAGACCGGGCCACTGAAGCTTTCTTT.

This chain connects TRBV6-5 to TRBJ2-7; TRBD2 is a possible D gene (6 bases). V lost 0 bases and J 0 bases, leaving 9 bases between the germline ends. This CDR3 is 15 amino acids long. The V gene's germline CDR1 is MNHEY and CDR2 SVGAGI. CDR3 in amino acids: CASSYSEGYSYEQYF. The CDR3 bases are TGTGCCAGCAGTTACTCGGAGGGCTACTCCTACGAGCAGTACTTC.

J is TRBJ1-3 and V is TRBV30; D remains ambiguous. Trimming stripped 2 bases from V and 1 base from J, with 6 bases between. This CDR3 has 13 amino acids. Germline V gives CDR1 GTSNPN, CDR2 SVGIG (reference sequence). The CDR3 spells CAWSQISGNTIYF. The CDR3 bases are TGTGCCTGGAGTCAAATTTCTGGAAACACCATATATTTT.

Of note for this clone: The same CDR3 is also encoded by other DNA sequences in this sample. V usage is TRBV7-9 and J usage is TRBJ2-7; no definite D call. The CDR3 length is 12 residues. The V and J ends lost 4 bases and 6 bases respectively, with 10 bases between them. The germline V gene has CDR1 SEHNR and CDR2 FQNEAQ (reference sequence). CDR3 nucleotide sequence: TGTGCCAGCAGCTCTACTCTGGGCGAGCAGTACTTC. Its translation: CASSSTLGEQYF.

Remarks on this clone: The sample has other DNA sequences that encode this CDR3 too. The chain has TRBV27 and TRBJ1-5; possible D gene TRBD1, 5 bases. This CDR3 is built from 14 residues. Germline-derived CDR1 and CDR2 are MNHEY and SMNVEV (reference sequence). Trimming shortened V by 2 bases and J by 3 bases, and 8 bases separated the two germline ends. Here the CDR3 reads CASSLTGTNQPQHF. The CDR3 region has the DNA TGTGCCAGCAGTTTAACAGGCACCAATCAGCCCCAGCATTTT.

V and J are TRBV5-1 and TRBJ2-7; D perhaps matches TRBD1 (5 bases). V shed 4 bases and J shed 2 bases, with 16 bases lying between them. Germline loops: CDR1 SGHRS, CDR2 YFSETQ. The CDR3 consists of 15 residues. The CDR3 region is CASSPVQGIAYEQYF. For the CDR3, the DNA is TGCGCCAGCAGCCCGGTGCAGGGTATAGCCTACGAGCAGTACTTC.

CDR3 sequence (DNA): TGTGCCAGCAGTCTCGACAGCGGCTATGGCTACACCTTC. Translation gives CASSLDSGYGYTF. The V call is TRBV6-6, the J call TRBJ1-2; possibly TRBD1 for D (5 bases). This CDR3 is built from 13 residues. Trimming stripped 5 bases from V and 4 bases from J, with 11 bases between. Looked up from germline, CDR1 is MNHNY and CDR2 is SVGAGI (reference sequence).

The chain is built from TRBV30 and TRBJ2-7; weak D call: TRBD2 (6 bases). Trimming left V 4 bases short and J 0 bases short, with 13 bases between. The CDR3 is made up of 14 amino acids. Germline V lookup: CDR1 GTSNPN, CDR2 SVGIG (reference sequence). CDR3 sequence: CAWNFAGPSYEQYF. DNA of the CDR3: TGTGCCTGGAATTTCGCGGGACCCTCCTACGAGCAGTACTTC.

This clone was recorded only once. The chain has TRBV28 and TRBJ2-3; 8 bases are a match to TRBD2. V was pared by 3 bases and J by 1 base, with 9 bases of the junction left unmatched. This CDR3 region has 17 residues. From germline, CDR1 is MDHEN and CDR2 SYDVKM. CDR3 sequence: CASSFSPQTSGTDTQYF. CDR3 DNA: TGTGCCAGCAGTTTTTCTCCTCAGACTAGCGGCACAGATACGCAGTATTTT.

This rearrangement joins TRBV4-3 to TRBJ2-5; weak D call: TRBD2 (5 bases). The DNA end is a closer match to TRBJ2-7, so the J assignment may be wrong. CDR3 length equals 15 residues. The germline CDR1 and CDR2 sequences are LGHNA and YSLEER. The CDR3 reads CASSQGSGVAYEQYF. In DNA form, the CDR3 reads TGCGCCAGCAGCCAAGGCTCCGGGGTGGCCTACGAGCAGTACTTC.

In DNA, the CDR3 is TGTGCCAGCAGCTACGGGGGGGAGCGGGAGGGCCCGTATTACAATGAGCAGTTCTTC. This gives the protein CASSYGGEREGPYYNEQFF. The chain couples TRBV5-4 to TRBJ2-1, with 10 bases lining up with TRBD2. Per the germline V gene, CDR1 is SGHNT and CDR2 is YYREEE (reference sequence). V gave up 3 bases and J gave up 4 bases; unmatched junction bases: 16. This CDR3 is 19 amino acids long.

The V gene is TRBV7-9, the J gene TRBJ1-1, with D possibly TRBD1 on 5 matching bases. V was trimmed by 1 base and J by 1 base, leaving 13 bases between them. CDR3 length: 16 amino acids. Germline V gene sequence: CDR1 SEHNR, CDR2 FQNEAQ (reference sequence). As DNA, the CDR3 is TGTGCCAGCAGCTTAGGTTGGGGGGAAGAGAACACTGAAGCTTTCTTT. Amino acid sequence: CASSLGWGEENTEAFF.

The V and J genes are TRBV28 and TRBJ1-2, with D uncertain. Germline CDR1 and CDR2: MDHEN and SYDVKM. Trimming took 2 bases from V and 7 from J, leaving 11 bases between them. The CDR3 is 13 residues long. The CDR3: CASSLVGLGGYTF. CDR3 coding DNA: TGTGCCAGCAGTTTAGTAGGATTGGGTGGCTACACCTTC.

This clone was counted once. DNA of the CDR3: TGTGCCGCAACCCCCGGGACTAGTCAGGACCTACAAGAGACCCAGTACTTC. Its translation: CAATPGTSQDLQETQYF. This chain joins TRBV25-1 and TRBJ2-5; 8 nucleotides agree with TRBD2. This CDR3 has 17 residues. Germline values: CDR1 MGHDK, CDR2 SYGVNS. V lost 11 bases and J lost 2; bases outside the gene matches: 19.

The rearrangement links TRBV5-4 to TRBJ2-7; a possible D gene is TRBD1 (6 bases). The length of the CDR3 is 16 residues. Trimming left V 3 bases short and J 1 base short, with 17 bases between. CDR1 SGHNT and CDR2 YYREEE come from the germline V gene (reference sequence). CDR3 in amino acids: CASSYTLTGRSYEQYF. CDR3 DNA sequence: TGTGCCAGCAGCTACACCCTGACAGGAAGATCCTACGAGCAGTACTTC. The complete variable domain, with remaining parts taken from reference TRBV5-4 and TRBJ2-7, reads ETGVTQSPTHLIKTRGQQVTLRCSSQSGHNTVSWYQQALGQGPQFIFQYYREEENGRGNFPPRFSGLQFPNYSSELNVNALELDDSALYLCASSYTLTGRSYEQYFGPGTRLTVT.

The rearrangement links TRBV5-6 to TRBJ2-1, with 8 bases that match TRBD1. The germline V gene has CDR1 SGHDT and CDR2 YYEEEE. The V and J ends lost 5 bases and 8 bases, in that order; junction bases with no gene match: 6. The CDR3 has 13 residues. This CDR3 reads CASSWDRSDEQFF. CDR3 nucleotides: TGTGCCAGCAGTTGGGACAGGAGCGATGAGCAGTTCTTC. Looking up the rest from reference TRBV5-6 and TRBJ2-1 gives the full variable domain: DAGVTQSPTHLIKTRGQQVTLRCSPKSGHDTVSWYQQALGQGPQFIFQYYEEEERQRGNFPDRFSGHQFPNYSSELNVNALLLGDSALYLCASSWDRSDEQFFGPGTRLTVL.

V is TRBV4-3 and J is TRBJ2-2, with 11 bases matching TRBD2. Germline V lookup: CDR1 LGHNA, CDR2 YSLEER. V lost 0 bases, J lost 4 bases, and 7 bases stayed unmatched. The CDR3 sequence is 18 residues long. CDR3 DNA: TGCGCCAGCAGCCAAGATCATTGGCTAGCGGGAGGCACCGGGGAGCTGTTTTTT. Protein: CASSQDHWLAGGTGELFF.

The chain joins TRBV4-1 to TRBJ1-1; no firm D call. The ends were cut back, 0 bases at V and 5 bases at J, with 10 bases in the middle. The CDR3 sequence is 14 residues long. Germline CDR1 MGHRA, CDR2 YSYEKL. CDR3 in amino acids: CASSQEGSGTEAFF. The CDR3 nucleotides read TGCGCCAGCAGCCAAGAGGGTTCGGGTACTGAAGCTTTCTTT.

V gene TRBV5-1 combines with J gene TRBJ2-7; weak D call: TRBD1 (5 bases). V was trimmed by 2 bases and J by 3 bases, leaving 12 bases between them. Germline values: CDR1 SGHRS, CDR2 YFSETQ. The CDR3 loop spans 14 amino acids. CDR3 coding DNA: TGCGCCAGCAGCTTCACAGGAGCCTTCTACGAGCAGTACTTC. It encodes CASSFTGAFYEQYF.

On this clone itself: Distinct nucleotide sequences in the sample also encode this CDR3. The rearrangement uses TRBV7-6 and TRBJ2-5; maybe TRBD2 (7 bases). The CDR3 length is 14 residues. Between the trimmed V and J ends, which lost 0 bases and 4 bases, there was a span of 9 bases. Germline V CDR1 and CDR2: SGHVS, FNYEAQ. The CDR3 nucleotides are TGTGCCAGCAGCTTAGCGGGGGGGGCAGAGACCCAGTACTTC. Translation gives CASSLAGGAETQYF. Filled out from reference TRBV7-6 and TRBJ2-5, the complete variable domain reads GAGVSQSPRYKVTKRGQDVALRCDPISGHVSLYWYRQALGQGPEFLTYFNYEAQQDKSGLPNDRFSAERPEGSISTLTIQRTEQRDSAMYRCASSLAGGAETQYFGPGTRLLVL.

This clone was seen only once. The chain recombines TRBV4-1 with TRBJ2-5, with 7 nucleotides matching TRBD2. CDR3 size: 14 residues. V shed 1 base and J 5 bases; nucleotides not matched to a gene: 4. Germline assignment: CDR1 MGHRA and CDR2 YSYEKL. CDR3 amino acids: CASSQGGGSETQYF. The CDR3 nucleotides are TGCGCCAGCAGCCAAGGGGGCGGGAGTGAGACCCAGTACTTC.

The V gene is TRBV7-9, the J gene TRBJ1-2; D unclear. Germline-derived CDR1 and CDR2 are SEHNR and FQNEAQ (reference sequence). CDR3 size: 16 residues. V lost 5 bases, J lost 8 bases, and 24 bases lay in between. The CDR3 protein is CASSHPLAGGMGGYTF. The CDR3, as DNA: TGTGCCAGCAGCCATCCCCTTGCAGGTGGGATGGGAGGCTACACCTTC.

The chain is built from TRBV7-9 and TRBJ1-2; possible D gene TRBD1, 5 bases. The CDR3 is made up of 15 amino acids. Trimming took 5 bases from V and 6 from J, leaving 19 bases between them. Germline assignment: CDR1 SEHNR and CDR2 FQNEAQ (reference sequence). The CDR3: CASSPPGSLADGYTF. The CDR3 DNA follows: TGTGCCAGCAGCCCCCCAGGGAGTCTCGCGGATGGCTACACCTTC.